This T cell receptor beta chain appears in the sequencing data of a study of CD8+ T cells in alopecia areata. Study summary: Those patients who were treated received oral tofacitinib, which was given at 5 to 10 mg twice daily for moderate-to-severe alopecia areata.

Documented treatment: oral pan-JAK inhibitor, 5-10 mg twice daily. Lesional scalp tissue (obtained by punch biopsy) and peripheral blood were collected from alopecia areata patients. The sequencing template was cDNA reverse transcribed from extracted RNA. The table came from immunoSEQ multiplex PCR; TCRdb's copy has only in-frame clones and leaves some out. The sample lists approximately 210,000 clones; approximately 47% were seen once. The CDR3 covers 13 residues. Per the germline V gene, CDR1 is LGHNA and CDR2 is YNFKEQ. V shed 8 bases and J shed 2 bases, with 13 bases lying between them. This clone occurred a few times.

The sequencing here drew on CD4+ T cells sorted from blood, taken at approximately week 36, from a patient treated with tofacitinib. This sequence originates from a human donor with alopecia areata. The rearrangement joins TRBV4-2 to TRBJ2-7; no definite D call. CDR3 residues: CASSTSSTYEQYF. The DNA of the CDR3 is TGTGCCAGCTCTACCTCGAGTACCTACGAGCAGTACTTC.